The 31 T cell receptor beta chains presented below share a single source sample, sequenced in a study of CD8 T cells in ankylosing spondylitis. MiXCR was run by TCRdb on the 5' RACE reads, yielding one entry per CDR3 protein. The sample has 150,000 to 200,000 distinct CDR3 sequences; roughly 10% are singletons. Sequencing was carried out using blood, either unsorted or a sorted T cell fraction (not recorded which). These receptor sequences come from a male donor with ankylosing spondylitis or in good health (not recorded which).

This clonotype was recorded many times. The rearrangement uses TRBV29-1 and TRBJ2-7; 7 bases fit TRBD1. This CDR3 has 13 residues. The J segment lost 5 bases and the V segment lost 3 bases, leaving 7 bases of the junction unmatched. Germline V CDR1 and CDR2: SQVTM, ANQGSEA. In nucleotides, the CDR3 is TGCAGCGTTGAGGCAGGGGGTATGGACGAGCAGTACTTC. Its translation: CSVEAGGMDEQYF.

This clonotype was found many times. The CDR3 loop reads CASSYSASPGRSYNEQFF. The CDR3 DNA reads as TGTGCCAGCAGTTACTCGGCCTCTCCAGGGAGATCCTACAATGAGCAGTTCTTC. V is TRBV6-2 or TRBV6-3 and J is TRBJ2-1; possibly TRBD1 or TRBD2 for D (5 bases each). This CDR3 is built from 18 residues. Trimming left V 0 bases short and J 1 base short, with 16 bases between. The germline V gene has CDR1 MNHEY and CDR2 SVGEGT.

This clonotype has ten or more counts. V is TRBV5-1 and J is TRBJ2-3; 8 nucleotides align to TRBD2. CDR1 and CDR2 from the germline V gene are SGHRS and YFSETQ. J was trimmed by 4 bases and V by 4 bases; bases with no gene match: 8. This CDR3 spans 15 amino acids. CDR3 sequence reads: CASSAAPGGPDTQYF. Here the CDR3 DNA reads TGCGCCAGCAGCGCCGCCCCGGGAGGGCCAGATACGCAGTATTTT. Full variable domain (remainder filled in from reference TRBV5-1 and TRBJ2-3): KAGVTQTPRYLIKTRGQQVTLSCSPISGHRSVSWYQQTPGQGLQFLFEYFSETQRNKGNFPGRFSGRQFSNSRSEMNVSTLELGDSALYLCASSAAPGGPDTQYFGPGTRLTVL.

Ten or more counts support this clonotype. V and J are TRBV3-1 and TRBJ2-1; D gene ambiguous. The CDR3 has 13 residues. Trimming removed 0 bases at V and 8 bases at J, with 8 bases between. Germline-derived CDR1 and CDR2 are LGHDT and YNNKEL (reference sequence). CDR3 region: CASSQEPVDEQFF. The CDR3 bases are TGTGCCAGCAGCCAAGAACCAGTGGATGAGCAGTTCTTC.

This clonotype was observed at least ten times. The chain joins TRBV29-1 to TRBJ2-5; 8 bases fit TRBD1. CDR1 and CDR2 (germline): SQVTM, ANQGSEA. CDR3 length equals 14 residues. J gave up 5 bases and V 6 bases, and 11 bases lay outside the gene matches. The CDR3 sequence: CSVRTGRMLETQYF. CDR3 DNA: TGCAGCGTGAGGACAGGGAGAATGTTGGAGACCCAGTACTTC.

A few counts support this clonotype. The V call is TRBV7-9, the J call TRBJ2-1; tentative D call: TRBD2 (5 bases). Germline V gene lookup returns CDR1 SEHNR and CDR2 FQNEAQ (reference sequence). Trimming took off 2 bases at V and 8 bases at J, with 13 bases between the two ends. CDR3 length: 14 amino acids. The DNA for the CDR3 is TGTGCCAGCAGCTTAATGCCTAGCAGCCATGAGCAGTTCTTC. Residues: CASSLMPSSHEQFF.

This clonotype was counted a few times. The chain employs TRBV3-1 and TRBJ2-7; possibly TRBD1 or TRBD2 for D (6 bases each). The germline V gene encodes CDR1 LGHDT and CDR2 YNNKEL (reference sequence). CDR3 length equals 19 residues. Trimming removed 0 bases from V and 0 bases from J, with 21 bases in between. CDR3 coding DNA: TGTGCCAGCAGCCAAGATCTCATCGGGGGCAGTTTTAGCTCCTACGAGCAGTACTTC. It yields the protein CASSQDLIGGSFSSYEQYF.

This clonotype was recorded at least ten times. In DNA form, the CDR3 reads TGTGCCAGCGAGGGAAGGGAGAACACCGGGGAGCTGTTTTTT. The encoded protein is CASEGRENTGELFF. The chain uses TRBV3-1 and TRBJ2-2, with D maybe TRBD2 (5 bases). The CDR3 contains 14 residues. The V and J ends lost 8 bases and 1 base respectively, with 11 bases between them. CDR1 and CDR2 from the germline V gene are LGHDT and YNNKEL (reference sequence).

The J gene is TRBJ2-5, the V gene TRBV7-8; the match to TRBD2 covers 7 bases. Germline trimming cut 5 bases from V and 4 bases from J; bases unmatched to any gene: 10. The CDR3 runs 15 residues. Germline V CDR1 and CDR2: SGHVS, FQNEAQ. CDR3 loop: CASSPAGRGVETQYF. In DNA, the CDR3 is TGTGCCAGCAGCCCGGCGGGCCGGGGGGTAGAGACCCAGTACTTC. The variable domain in full, with the rest retrieved from reference TRBV7-8 and TRBJ2-5, is GAGVSQSPRYKVAKRGQDVALRCDPISGHVSLFWYQQALGQGPEFLTYFQNEAQLDKSGLPSDRFFAERPEGSVSTLKIQRTQQEDSAVYLCASSPAGRGVETQYFGPGTRLLVL.

This clonotype was observed many times. The V and J genes are TRBV25-1 and TRBJ2-3, with D perhaps TRBD2 (5 bases). Germline V gene data show CDR1 as MGHDK and CDR2 as SYGVNS. Trimming stripped 1 base from V and 4 bases from J, with 12 bases between. This CDR3 spans 15 amino acids. DNA of the CDR3: TGTGCCAGCAGTGAATGGGTGACGGGGTCAGATACGCAGTATTTT. This sequence encodes CASSEWVTGSDTQYF.

Concerning this clonotype itself: An end of the junction does not agree with germline; a read error may underlie this. The CDR3 bases are TGTGCCAGCAGTTTGGGGCAGCCCAAAACCTACGAGCAGAACTTC. It is translated as CASSLGQPKTYEQNF. The chain links TRBV12-3 or TRBV12-4 to TRBJ2-7; D might be TRBD1 (5 bases). CDR3 length: 15 amino acids.

This clonotype was seen at least ten times. The chain employs TRBV5-1 and TRBJ1-3; D uncertain. Germline values: CDR1 SGHRS, CDR2 YFSETQ. The CDR3 consists of 13 residues. The V end lost 2 bases, the J end lost 0 bases, and 3 bases lay between the germline ends. The CDR3 loop is CASSLSSGNTIYF. CDR3 nucleotide sequence: TGCGCCAGCAGCTTATCCTCTGGAAACACCATATATTTT.

This clonotype was seen at least ten times. The J gene is TRBJ1-4, the V gene TRBV15; D perhaps matches TRBD1 (5 bases). The CDR3 covers 15 residues. With 5 bases removed from V and 4 bases from J, the gap between germline ends came to 14 bases. Per the germline V gene, CDR1 is LNHNV and CDR2 is YYDKDF (reference sequence). The CDR3 loop is CATSRDGLNNEKLFF. The CDR3 nucleotides read TGTGCCACCAGCCGGGACGGACTGAATAATGAAAAACTGTTTTTT.

This clonotype was detected ten times or more. The chain is built from TRBV5-1 and TRBJ2-7; unclear D gene. Germline lookup yields CDR1 SGHRS and CDR2 YFSETQ. V shed 0 bases and J shed 6 bases, with 10 bases lying between them. The CDR3 covers 13 residues. The CDR3 region has the DNA TGCGCCAGCAGCTTGGATCTAAATATCGAGCAGTACTTC. Translating it yields CASSLDLNIEQYF.

This clonotype occurred many times. The chain joins TRBV29-1 to TRBJ2-1; 11 bases align to TRBD2. The CDR3 totals 13 residues. Per the germline V gene, CDR1 is SQVTM and CDR2 is ANQGSEA. The trim removed 7 bases at V and 10 bases at J, leaving 9 bases unmatched. The CDR3 DNA sequence: TGCAGCGGGGATACTAGCGGGAGAGGGGAGCAGTTCTTC. Translated: CSGDTSGRGEQFF.

The chain carries TRBV7-2 and TRBJ2-1, with D unclear. V was cut by 3 bases and J by 4 bases, with 13 bases left in between. Germline loops: CDR1 SGHTA, CDR2 FQGNSA. CDR3 length: 15 amino acids. The CDR3: CASSLDGNTYNEQFF. The CDR3 nucleotides read TGTGCCAGCAGCTTGGACGGTAATACATACAATGAGCAGTTCTTC.

This chain joins TRBV12-3 or TRBV12-4 and TRBJ2-3, with D maybe TRBD2 (7 bases). The CDR3 runs 18 residues. Trimming pared 8 bases from V and 3 bases from J, leaving 27 bases between. In nucleotides, the CDR3 is TGTGCCAGCCCCGGCCATGGGGGCTGGCTAGCGGAGACAGATACGCAGTATTTT. Protein: CASPGHGGWLAETDTQYF.

In its sample, this clonotype was seen a few times. The rearrangement joins TRBV7-2 to TRBJ2-5, with D unclear. The CDR3 covers 13 residues. Trimming shortened V by 6 bases and J by 5 bases, and 13 bases separated the two germline ends. The germline V gene has CDR1 SGHTA and CDR2 FQGNSA. The CDR3 nucleotides are TGTGCCAGCAGTCCTAGGATACTGGAGACCCAGTACTTC. Translation gives CASSPRILETQYF.

In its sample, this clonotype was seen many times. The genes are TRBV3-1 and TRBJ2-2; unclear D gene. There are 13 residues in the CDR3. Trimming removed 5 bases at V and 7 bases at J, with 11 bases between. Germline V gene sequence: CDR1 LGHDT, CDR2 YNNKEL (reference sequence). The CDR3: CASSSTTIGELFF. CDR3 DNA: TGTGCCAGCAGCTCTACTACTATCGGGGAGCTGTTTTTT.

The chain has TRBV7-6 and TRBJ2-1; possibly TRBD1 for D (5 bases). The CDR3 has 15 residues. V lost 1 base and J lost 8, with 15 bases in between. CDR1 and CDR2 from the germline V gene are SGHVS and FNYEAQ. The CDR3 DNA sequence: TGTGCCAGCAGCTTAGTGGGCTCGATAGGGGATGAGCAGTTCTTC. Amino acids: CASSLVGSIGDEQFF.

This clonotype was seen ten or more times. The chain uses TRBV29-1 and TRBJ2-1; 12 bases line up with TRBD2. Germline loops: CDR1 SQVTM, CDR2 ANQGSEA. This CDR3 is 14 amino acids long. Trimming at V came to 7 bases and at J to 2 bases, leaving 3 bases not matched to a gene. The CDR3 loop is CSAGTSGPYNEQFF. In DNA form, the CDR3 reads TGCAGCGCTGGGACTAGCGGGCCCTACAATGAGCAGTTCTTC.

J is TRBJ1-5 and V is TRBV27, with 12 bases that match TRBD1. Germline lookup yields CDR1 MNHEY and CDR2 SMNVEV (reference sequence). The CDR3 extends over 17 amino acids. Germline trimming cut 6 bases from V and 3 bases from J; bases unmatched to any gene: 9. The CDR3: CASSKNWGQGANQPQHF. CDR3 nucleotide sequence: TGTGCCAGCAGCAAAAACTGGGGACAGGGGGCCAATCAGCCCCAGCATTTT.

This clonotype was seen ten or more times. The chain is built from TRBV11-2 and TRBJ2-7; D might be TRBD1 (6 bases). Germline CDR1 SGHAT, CDR2 FQNNGV. The CDR3 is 15 amino acids. V was shortened by 3 bases and J by 2 bases, with 14 bases between the two germline ends. Here the CDR3 reads CASSFPQGSTYEQYF. For the CDR3, the DNA is TGTGCCAGCAGCTTTCCCCAGGGGTCGACCTACGAGCAGTACTTC.

The sample holds many counts of this clonotype. This rearrangement joins TRBV2 to TRBJ2-1, with TRBD2 matching 10 bases. The ends lost 6 bases at V and 7 bases at J; junction bases unmatched: 6. The CDR3 is 14 amino acids. Germline V lookup: CDR1 SNHLY, CDR2 FYNNEI. CDR3 protein: CASRLAGARNEQFF. The CDR3 DNA follows: TGTGCCAGCAGGCTAGCGGGAGCCCGAAATGAGCAGTTCTTC. Full variable domain (missing parts from reference TRBV2 and TRBJ2-1): EPEVTQTPSHQVTQMGQEVILRCVPISNHLYFYWYRQILGQKVEFLVSFYNNEISEKSEIFDDQFSVERPDGSNFTLKIRSTKLEDSAMYFCASRLAGARNEQFFGPGTRLTVL.

This clonotype occurred many times. V usage is TRBV20-1 and J usage is TRBJ2-3; TRBD2 matches at 11 bases. With 8 bases clipped from V and 3 bases from J, the junction kept 4 bases outside the gene matches. Germline V gene sequence: CDR1 DFQATT, CDR2 SNEGSKA (reference sequence). CDR3 length: 13 amino acids. Here the CDR3 reads CSPVAGGTDTQYF. The CDR3 nucleotides read TGCAGTCCCGTAGCGGGAGGGACAGATACGCAGTATTTT.

The chain joins TRBV2 to TRBJ2-2; D possibly corresponds to TRBD2 (5 bases). Germline CDR1 and CDR2: SNHLY and FYNNEI. Trimming took 0 bases from V and 1 from J, leaving 9 bases between them. The CDR3 consists of 16 residues. CDR3 sequence (DNA): TGTGCCAGCAGTGAAGCCGGGGTTGTGAACACCGGGGAGCTGTTTTTT. It encodes CASSEAGVVNTGELFF.

This clonotype was observed many times. The chain carries TRBV10-3 and TRBJ2-3; possibly TRBD1 or TRBD2 for D (5 bases each). The length of the CDR3 is 16 residues. Germline V gives CDR1 ENHRY, CDR2 SYGVKD. V was shortened by 2 bases and J by 0 bases, with 12 bases between the two germline ends. The CDR3: CAISEAGSPSTDTQYF. CDR3 coding DNA: TGTGCCATCAGTGAGGCAGGGAGCCCTAGCACAGATACGCAGTATTTT.

The chain recombines TRBV24-1 with TRBJ1-5; D unresolved. The V gene's germline CDR1 is KGHDR and CDR2 SFDVKD. This CDR3 is 14 amino acids long. V lost 5 bases to trimming and J lost 0 bases, with 7 bases between them. The chain's CDR3 is CATSAASSNQPQHF. The CDR3 DNA reads as TGTGCCACCAGTGCAGCCAGTAGCAATCAGCCCCAGCATTTT.

This chain links TRBV11-1 with TRBJ2-5; D may correspond to TRBD1 or TRBD2 (5 bases each). CDR1 and CDR2 (germline): SGHAT, FQDESV (reference sequence). The CDR3 has 14 amino acids. Between the trimmed V and J ends, which lost 5 bases and 1 base, there was a span of 11 bases. In DNA, the CDR3 is TGTGCCAGCAGCCTCGGGACGGGCCAAGAGACCCAGTACTTC. It specifies CASSLGTGQETQYF.

The chain recombines TRBV13 with TRBJ2-3, with D possibly matching TRBD1 (6 bases). The V gene's germline CDR1 is PRHDT and CDR2 FYEKMQ (reference sequence). The CDR3 has 17 amino acids. V was shortened by 1 base and J by 5 bases, with 19 bases between the two germline ends. CDR3 nucleotides: TGTGCCAGCAGCTTAGTGTTCTTGGACAGTGGGAGAGATACGCAGTATTTT. Its protein is CASSLVFLDSGRDTQYF.

There are many counts of this clonotype. As DNA, the CDR3 is TGTGCCAGCAATAGGAGCCCAACTAATGAAAAACTGTTTTTT. Translated, it gives CASNRSPTNEKLFF. The chain has TRBV6-2 or TRBV6-3 and TRBJ1-4; D gene ambiguous. The length of the CDR3 is 14 residues. Looked up from germline, CDR1 is MNHEY and CDR2 is SVGEGT. V shed 7 bases and J shed 0 bases, with 9 bases lying between them.